The source of this T cell receptor (beta chain) is a study of a mutant IDH1 vaccine in newly diagnosed glioma. Study conclusions and caveats: Vaccine-induced responses were seen in about 93% of patients, spanning several MHC alleles. Pseudoprogression looked unconnected to shifts in top peripheral T cell clonotypes.

Only in-frame clones appear in the TCRdb table, and some are missing; sequencing was by immunoSEQ multiplex PCR. The table has approximately 80,000 clones, roughly four fifths seen once. To note about this clone: The antigen is not known.

The time point denotes: week 47, end of study. Vaccination comprised doses that each held 300 ug of mutant IDH1 20-mer peptide, plus topical imiquimod. Eight vaccinations were given in weeks 1, 3, 5, 7, 11, 15, 19 and 23. V was pared by 5 bases and J by 5 bases, with 6 bases between. Germline V gene data show CDR1 as SGHTA and CDR2 as FQGNSA. The CDR3 has 11 amino acids. The origin of this receptor is a man aged 40-50 years with glioma. The J gene is TRBJ1-1, the V gene TRBV7-2, with TRBD1 as a possible D gene (5 bases). Material: PBMCs, obtained from a glioma patient whose treatment included an IDH1 peptide vaccine. The CDR3 coding sequence is TGTGCCAGCAGCCAGGGTACTGAAGCTTTCTTT. This translates into CASSQGTEAFF.